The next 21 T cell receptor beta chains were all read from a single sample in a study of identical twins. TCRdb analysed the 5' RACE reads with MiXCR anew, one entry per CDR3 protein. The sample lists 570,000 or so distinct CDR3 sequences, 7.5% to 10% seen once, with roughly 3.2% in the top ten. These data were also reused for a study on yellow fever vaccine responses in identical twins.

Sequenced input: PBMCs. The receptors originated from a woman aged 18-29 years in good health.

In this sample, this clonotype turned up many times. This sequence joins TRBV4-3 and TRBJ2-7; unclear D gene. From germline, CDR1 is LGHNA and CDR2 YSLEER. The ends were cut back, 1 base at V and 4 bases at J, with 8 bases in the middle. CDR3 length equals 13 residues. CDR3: CASSQGVGYEQYF. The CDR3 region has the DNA TGCGCCAGCAGCCAAGGAGTTGGGTACGAGCAGTACTTC.

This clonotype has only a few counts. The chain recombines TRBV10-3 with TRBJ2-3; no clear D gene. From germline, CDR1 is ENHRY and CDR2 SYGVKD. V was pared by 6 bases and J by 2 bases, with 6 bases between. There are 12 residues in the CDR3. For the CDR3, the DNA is TGTGCCATCAGGCCCGACACAGATACGCAGTATTTT. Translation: CAIRPDTDTQYF.

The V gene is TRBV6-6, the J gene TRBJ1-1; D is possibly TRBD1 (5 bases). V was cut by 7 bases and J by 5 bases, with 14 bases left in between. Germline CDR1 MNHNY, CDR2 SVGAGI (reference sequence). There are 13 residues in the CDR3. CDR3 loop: CASTYPGGTEAFF. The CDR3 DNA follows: TGTGCCAGCACCTATCCGGGGGGAACTGAAGCTTTCTTT.

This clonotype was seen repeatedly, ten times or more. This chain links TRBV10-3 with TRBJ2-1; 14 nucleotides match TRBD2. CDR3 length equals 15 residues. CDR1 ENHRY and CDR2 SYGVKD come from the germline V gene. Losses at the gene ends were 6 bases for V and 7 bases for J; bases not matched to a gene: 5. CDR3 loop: CAISRGTSGSNEQFF. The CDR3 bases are TGTGCCATCAGCCGCGGGACTAGCGGGAGTAATGAGCAGTTCTTC.

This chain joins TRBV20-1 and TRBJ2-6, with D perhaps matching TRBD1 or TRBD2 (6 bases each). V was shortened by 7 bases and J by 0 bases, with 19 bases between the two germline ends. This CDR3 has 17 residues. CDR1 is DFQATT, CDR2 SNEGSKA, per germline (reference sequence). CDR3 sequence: CSVVGSGAFSGANVLTF. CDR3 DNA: TGCAGTGTTGTGGGTTCGGGGGCCTTCTCTGGGGCCAACGTCCTGACTTTC.

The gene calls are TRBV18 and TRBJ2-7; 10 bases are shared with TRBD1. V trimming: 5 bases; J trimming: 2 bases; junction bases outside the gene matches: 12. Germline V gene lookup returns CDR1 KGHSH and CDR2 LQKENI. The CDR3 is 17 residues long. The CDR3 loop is CASSTLDRGFSTYEQYF. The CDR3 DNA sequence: TGTGCCAGCTCAACCTTGGACAGGGGGTTTTCTACCTACGAGCAGTACTTC.

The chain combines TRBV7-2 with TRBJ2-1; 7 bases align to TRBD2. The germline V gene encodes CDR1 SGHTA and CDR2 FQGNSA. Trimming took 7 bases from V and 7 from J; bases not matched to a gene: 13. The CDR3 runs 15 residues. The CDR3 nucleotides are TGTGCCAGCATCGGATGGGGGGGAGAAGCGAATGAGCAGTTCTTC. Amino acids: CASIGWGGEANEQFF.

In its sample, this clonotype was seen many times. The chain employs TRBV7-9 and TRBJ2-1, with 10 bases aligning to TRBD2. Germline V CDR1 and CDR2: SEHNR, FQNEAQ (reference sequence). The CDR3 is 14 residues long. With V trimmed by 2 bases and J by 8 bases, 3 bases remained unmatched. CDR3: CASSLTSGMDEQFF. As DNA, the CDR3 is TGTGCCAGCAGCTTAACTAGCGGGATGGATGAGCAGTTCTTC.

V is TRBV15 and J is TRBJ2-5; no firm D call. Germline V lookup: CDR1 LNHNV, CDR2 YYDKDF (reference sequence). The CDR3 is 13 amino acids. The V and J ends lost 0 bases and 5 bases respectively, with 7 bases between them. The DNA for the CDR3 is TGTGCCACCAGCAGAGAGGGGTTGGAGACCCAGTACTTC. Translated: CATSREGLETQYF.

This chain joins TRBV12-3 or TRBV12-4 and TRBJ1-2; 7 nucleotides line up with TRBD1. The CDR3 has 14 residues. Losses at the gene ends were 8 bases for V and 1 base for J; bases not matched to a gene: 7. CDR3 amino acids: CASSRTGDNYGYTF. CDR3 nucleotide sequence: TGTGCCAGCTCCCGGACAGGAGATAACTATGGCTACACCTTC.

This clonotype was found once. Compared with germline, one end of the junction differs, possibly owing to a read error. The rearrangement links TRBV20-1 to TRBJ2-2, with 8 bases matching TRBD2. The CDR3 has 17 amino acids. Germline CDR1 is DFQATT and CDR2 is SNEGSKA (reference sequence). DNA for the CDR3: TGCTGTGCTAGAGCACCTGCGAACGGGAGGGGTCTGGGGGAGCTGTTTTTT. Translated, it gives CCARAPANGRGLGELFF.

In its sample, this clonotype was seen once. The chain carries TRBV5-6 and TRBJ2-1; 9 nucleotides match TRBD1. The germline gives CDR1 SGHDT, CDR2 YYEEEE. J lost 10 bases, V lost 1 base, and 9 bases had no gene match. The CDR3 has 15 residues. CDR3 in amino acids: CASSLLQGALKEQFF. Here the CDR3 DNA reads TGTGCCAGCAGCTTGCTACAGGGGGCTCTTAAAGAGCAGTTCTTC.

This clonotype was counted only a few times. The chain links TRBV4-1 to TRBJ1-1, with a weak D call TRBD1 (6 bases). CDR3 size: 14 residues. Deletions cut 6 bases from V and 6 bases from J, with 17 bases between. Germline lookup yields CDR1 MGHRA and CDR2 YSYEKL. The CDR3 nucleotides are TGCGCCAGCAGTTATGACAGGTCATGGCCTGAAGCTTTCTTT. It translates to CASSYDRSWPEAFF.

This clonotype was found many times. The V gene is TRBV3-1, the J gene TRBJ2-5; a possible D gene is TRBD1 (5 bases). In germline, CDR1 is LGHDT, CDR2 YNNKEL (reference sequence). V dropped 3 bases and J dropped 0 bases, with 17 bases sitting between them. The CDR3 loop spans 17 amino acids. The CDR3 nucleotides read TGTGCCAGCAGCCAGGCTAGACAGAAGTATAACCAAGAGACCCAGTACTTC. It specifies CASSQARQKYNQETQYF.

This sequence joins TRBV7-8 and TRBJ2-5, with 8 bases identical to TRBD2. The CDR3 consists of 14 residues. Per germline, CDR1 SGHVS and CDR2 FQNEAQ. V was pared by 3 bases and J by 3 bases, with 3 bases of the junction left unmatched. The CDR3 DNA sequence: TGTGCCAGCAGCTTTGACGGGGGGGAAGAGACCCAGTACTTC. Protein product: CASSFDGGEETQYF. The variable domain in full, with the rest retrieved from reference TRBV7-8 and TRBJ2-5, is GAGVSQSPRYKVAKRGQDVALRCDPISGHVSLFWYQQALGQGPEFLTYFQNEAQLDKSGLPSDRFFAERPEGSVSTLKIQRTQQEDSAVYLCASSFDGGEETQYFGPGTRLLVL.

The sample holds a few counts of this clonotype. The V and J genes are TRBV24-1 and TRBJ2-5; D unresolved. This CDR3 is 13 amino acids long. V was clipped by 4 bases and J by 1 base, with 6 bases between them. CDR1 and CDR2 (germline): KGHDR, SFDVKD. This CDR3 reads CATSEGGQETQYF. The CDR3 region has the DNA TGTGCCACCAGTGAGGGTGGCCAAGAGACCCAGTACTTC.

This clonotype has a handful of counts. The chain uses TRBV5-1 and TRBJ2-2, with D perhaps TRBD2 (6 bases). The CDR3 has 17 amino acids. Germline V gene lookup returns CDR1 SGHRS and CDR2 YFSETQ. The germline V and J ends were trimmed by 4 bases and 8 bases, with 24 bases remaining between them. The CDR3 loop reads CASSETPRDSYRGELFF. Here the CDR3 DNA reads TGCGCCAGCAGCGAAACGCCCCGGGACTCGTACCGTGGGGAGCTGTTTTTT.

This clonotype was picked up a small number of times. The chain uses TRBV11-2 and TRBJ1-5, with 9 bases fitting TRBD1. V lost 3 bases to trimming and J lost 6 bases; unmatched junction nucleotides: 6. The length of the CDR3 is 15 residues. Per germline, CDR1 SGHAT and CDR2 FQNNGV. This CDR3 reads CASSLGQGWIQPQHF. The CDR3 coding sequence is TGTGCCAGCAGCTTGGGACAGGGATGGATTCAGCCCCAGCATTTT.

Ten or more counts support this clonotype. The CDR3 sequence is CASSTRQGRETQYF. The CDR3 region has the DNA TGCGCCAGCAGCACCAGACAGGGCCGAGAGACCCAGTACTTC. V gene TRBV5-1 combines with J gene TRBJ2-5, with 7 positions matching TRBD1. CDR3 length equals 14 residues. Per the germline V gene, CDR1 is SGHRS and CDR2 is YFSETQ. Trimming removed 4 bases from V and 4 bases from J; junction bases left unmatched: 7.

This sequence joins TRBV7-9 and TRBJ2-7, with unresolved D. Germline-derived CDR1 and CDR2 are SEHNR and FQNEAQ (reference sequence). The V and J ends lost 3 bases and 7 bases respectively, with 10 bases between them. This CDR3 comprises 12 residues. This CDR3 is CASSFSEGEQYF. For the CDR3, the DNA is TGTGCCAGCAGCTTTTCTGAAGGGGAGCAGTACTTC.

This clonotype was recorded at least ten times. The CDR3 coding sequence is TGTGCCAGCAGTTTAATGGCCCAGGGTGGGGAGACCCAGTACTTC. It codes for CASSLMAQGGETQYF. V is TRBV12-3 or TRBV12-4 and J is TRBJ2-5; D perhaps matches TRBD1 (5 bases). Trimming left V 2 bases short and J 5 bases short, with 15 bases between. The CDR3 has 15 amino acids.